These 9 T cell receptor beta chains were sequenced from one sample in a study of a mutant IDH1 vaccine in newly diagnosed glioma. The time point was: week 47, end of study. All doses held 300 ug of mutant IDH1 20-mer peptide, with topical imiquimod. Method: immunoSEQ multiplex PCR; TCRdb's copy keeps in-frame clones and lacks some. The sample gives approximately 58,000 clones, 80% to 85% of which show up once; roughly 4% is in the top ten. These receptors' antigens are unknown. The source material was PBMCs, sampled from a glioma patient whose treatment included an IDH1 peptide vaccine. These TCRs come from a man under 40 with glioma.

This clone was recorded a few times. The chain has TRBV2 and TRBJ1-2, with D perhaps TRBD1 (5 bases). This CDR3 region has 15 residues. The germline V gene encodes CDR1 SNHLY and CDR2 FYNNEI. Trimming took 1 base from V and 8 from J, leaving 17 bases between them. CDR3 in amino acids: CASSEDRKGYGGYTF. CDR3 nucleotide sequence: TGTGCCAGCAGTGAAGATCGAAAGGGGTACGGGGGCTACACCTTC.

This clone was counted a single time. The chain links TRBV10-2 to TRBJ1-2, with unresolved D. The CDR3 totals 15 residues. V was shortened by 6 bases and J by 4 bases, with 18 bases between the two germline ends. CDR1 is WSHSY, CDR2 SAAADI, per germline. Written as DNA, the CDR3 is TGCGCCAGCAGACAGACCCAGGTTGAGACCTATGGCTACACCTTC. This translates into CASRQTQVETYGYTF.

The CDR3 here is CASSLVRGSYGYTF. In DNA form, the CDR3 reads TGTGCCAGCAGTTTAGTAAGGGGCTCCTATGGCTACACCTTC. The V gene is TRBV27, the J gene TRBJ1-2, with a weak D call TRBD1 (5 bases). Germline V gives CDR1 MNHEY, CDR2 SMNVEV (reference sequence). The CDR3 length is 14 residues. V lost 2 bases to trimming and J lost 4 bases, with 11 bases between them.

The rearrangement joins TRBV29-1 to TRBJ1-4; a weak D match, TRBD1 (6 bases). CDR3 length: 12 residues. V was clipped by 4 bases and J by 5 bases, with 8 bases between them. The germline CDR1 and CDR2 sequences are SQVTM and ANQGSEA. The chain's CDR3 is CSVGTANEKLFF. The CDR3 nucleotides read TGCAGCGTTGGGACAGCGAATGAAAAACTGTTTTTT. Using reference TRBV29-1 and TRBJ1-4 for the parts outside the CDR3, the full variable domain is SAVISQKPSRDICQRGTSLTIQCQVDSQVTMMFWYRQQPGQSLTLIATANQGSEATYESGFVIDKFPISRPNLTFSTLTVSNMSPEDSSIYLCSVGTANEKLFFGSGTQLSVL.

The V gene is TRBV9, the J gene TRBJ1-3, with D perhaps matching TRBD1 (5 bases). V gave up 3 bases and J gave up 4 bases, with 17 bases separating them. The CDR3 covers 16 residues. In germline, CDR1 is SGDLS, CDR2 YYNGEE. CDR3 sequence (DNA): TGTGCCAGCAGCGCTGACAAGACAGAGTTGGGAAACACCATATATTTT. Its translation: CASSADKTELGNTIYF.

The chain is built from TRBV5-1 and TRBJ1-1; D gene uncertain. Germline-derived CDR1 and CDR2 are SGHRS and YFSETQ. The CDR3 runs 11 residues. Trimming removed 5 bases at V and 5 bases at J, with 7 bases between. The DNA for the CDR3 is TGCGCCAGCAGTTTCGGTACTGAAGCTTTCTTT. It translates to CASSFGTEAFF.

The chain is built from TRBV28 and TRBJ1-1, with 8 bases fitting TRBD1. CDR1 is MDHEN and CDR2 is SYDVKM in the germline V gene. The junction had 9 bases not matched to a gene; V was cut back by 2 bases and J by 1 base. CDR3 length: 17 residues. CDR3 amino acids: CASSLVGNRGKNTEAFF. Here the CDR3 DNA reads TGTGCCAGCAGTTTAGTAGGTAACAGGGGGAAGAACACTGAAGCTTTCTTT.

The rearrangement joins TRBV19 to TRBJ1-5; 7 bases map to TRBD1. The V gene end was trimmed by 7 bases and the J gene end by 4 bases; junction bases not matched to a gene: 10. The CDR3 length is 15 residues. Germline CDR1 and CDR2: LNHDA and SQIVND (reference sequence). CDR3: CASNPGQQRNQPQHF. Written as DNA, the CDR3 is TGTGCCAGTAACCCGGGACAGCAACGAAATCAGCCCCAGCATTTT.

The genes are TRBV9 and TRBJ1-2, with D tentatively TRBD1 (5 bases). The germline V gene encodes CDR1 SGDLS and CDR2 YYNGEE. V gave up 0 bases and J gave up 8 bases, with 11 bases separating them. The CDR3 spans 13 residues. CDR3 sequence (DNA): TGTGCCAGCAGCGTAGTTGGGGCAGGAGGCTACACCTTC. Amino acids: CASSVVGAGGYTF.